One and the same sample provided the 21 T cell receptor beta chains below, sequenced in a study of T cell responses to AZD1222 COVID-19 vaccine. TCRdb keeps only in-frame clones here, not all; method: immunoSEQ multiplex PCR. The sample yields roughly 150,000 clones, just over 90% seen once. Source: peripheral blood, taken 28 days after the second AZD1222 dose. These receptors all stem from an adult who received the AZD1222 COVID-19 vaccine.

V usage is TRBV14 and J usage is TRBJ1-6, with D possibly matching TRBD1 (6 bases). V was clipped by 4 bases and J by 6 bases, with 16 bases between them. The CDR3 sequence is 16 residues long. In germline, CDR1 is SGHDN, CDR2 FVKESK. In nucleotides, the CDR3 is TGTGCCAGCAGCCTAGAACCGGGACACCCTAATTCACCCCTCCACTTT. It specifies CASSLEPGHPNSPLHF. Based on the CDR3 plus reference TRBV14 and TRBJ1-6, the full variable domain is EAGVTQFPSHSVIEKGQTVTLRCDPISGHDNLYWYRRVMGKEIKFLLHFVKESKQDESGMPNNRFLAERTGGTYSTLKVQPAELEDSGVYFCASSLEPGHPNSPLHFGNGTRLTVT.

The V and J genes are TRBV19 and TRBJ2-5; D not certain. CDR3 size: 15 residues. Germline CDR1 and CDR2: LNHDA and SQIVND (reference sequence). V was trimmed by 5 bases and J by 1 base, leaving 14 bases between them. CDR3 sequence reads: CASSDPGGSQETQYF. The CDR3, as DNA: TGTGCCAGTAGTGACCCTGGCGGATCCCAAGAGACCCAGTACTTC.

The chain carries TRBV19 and TRBJ2-7, with D possibly TRBD1 on 6 matching bases. Trimming shortened V by 1 base and J by 3 bases, and 10 bases separated the two germline ends. Germline V gene sequence: CDR1 LNHDA, CDR2 SQIVND (reference sequence). CDR3 length equals 14 residues. This chain's CDR3 is CASSIAGVFYEQYF. The DNA of the CDR3 is TGTGCCAGTAGTATAGCAGGGGTCTTCTACGAGCAGTACTTC.

V gene TRBV19 combines with J gene TRBJ1-1, with TRBD1 identical over 9 bases. This CDR3 region has 17 residues. The J segment lost 0 bases and the V segment lost 7 bases, leaving 12 bases of the junction unmatched. CDR1 is LNHDA and CDR2 is SQIVND in the germline V gene (reference sequence). CDR3 nucleotide sequence: TGTGCCAGTACCAAATTCCGGGACAGGGCACTGAACACTGAAGCTTTCTTT. Translating it yields CASTKFRDRALNTEAFF.

The chain joins TRBV19 to TRBJ1-5; D is undetermined. V shed 4 bases and J shed 9 bases, with 10 bases lying between them. The CDR3 has 12 residues. In germline, CDR1 is LNHDA, CDR2 SQIVND (reference sequence). The CDR3 coding sequence is TGTGCCAGTAGTAGGAACCGTGGGCCCCAGCATTTT. It yields the protein CASSRNRGPQHF.

V and J are TRBV2 and TRBJ1-5, with D uncertain. The CDR3 loop spans 15 amino acids. Per the germline V gene, CDR1 is SNHLY and CDR2 is FYNNEI. V was pared by 2 bases and J by 1 base, with 9 bases between. CDR3 nucleotides: TGTGCCAGCAGTGAAAGCGGAACGAGCAATCAGCCCCAGCATTTT. As protein: CASSESGTSNQPQHF.

V and J are TRBV9 and TRBJ1-1, with unresolved D. With 2 bases removed from V and 1 base from J, the gap between germline ends came to 12 bases. Germline values: CDR1 SGDLS, CDR2 YYNGEE. The CDR3 has 15 amino acids. As DNA, the CDR3 is TGTGCCAGCAGCGTGATTCCAGCCCCGAACACTGAAGCTTTCTTT. Its protein is CASSVIPAPNTEAFF.

The gene calls are TRBV6-5 and TRBJ1-5, with TRBD1 identical over 9 bases. Germline V gives CDR1 MNHEY, CDR2 SVGAGI. This CDR3 spans 13 amino acids. J was trimmed by 7 bases and V by 7 bases; bases with no gene match: 5. The CDR3 here is CASNRGLEQPQHF. The CDR3 bases are TGTGCCAGCAACAGGGGGCTCGAACAGCCCCAGCATTTT.

In its sample, this clone was seen a few times. As DNA, the CDR3 is TGTGCCAGCAGACCGTGGCCGGGGGTATCCTACGAGCAGTACTTC. Its protein is CASRPWPGVSYEQYF. The gene calls are TRBV27 and TRBJ2-7, with D possibly TRBD2 on 6 matching bases. This CDR3 has 15 amino acids. The V gene's germline CDR1 is MNHEY and CDR2 SMNVEV (reference sequence). V was cut by 6 bases and J by 1 base, with 16 bases left in between.

J is TRBJ1-2 and V is TRBV19; D possibly corresponds to TRBD1 (6 bases). CDR1 and CDR2 (germline): LNHDA, SQIVND (reference sequence). The V gene lost 7 bases and the J gene lost 5 bases, with 14 bases spanning the gap. This CDR3 contains 13 residues. CDR3 DNA: TGTGCCAGTAACAGGGACCGGTTTTATGGCTACACCTTC. As protein: CASNRDRFYGYTF. The full variable domain, rest sourced from reference TRBV19 and TRBJ1-2, is DGGITQSPKYLFRKEGQNVTLSCEQNLNHDAMYWYRQDPGQGLRLIYYSQIVNDFQKGDIAEGYSVSREKKESFPLTVTSAQKNPTAFYLCASNRDRFYGYTFGSGTRLTVV.

This clone has a single count. V and J are TRBV27 and TRBJ2-7; no firm D call. Germline CDR1 MNHEY, CDR2 SMNVEV (reference sequence). Trimming cost V 3 bases and J 3 bases, with 9 bases left between them. This CDR3 spans 13 amino acids. The CDR3 reads CASSFTSSYEQYF. Here the CDR3 DNA reads TGTGCCAGCAGTTTCACATCCAGCTACGAGCAGTACTTC.

This CDR3 reads CASSIAGQAGYEQYF. The CDR3 bases are TGTGCCAGTAGTATAGCGGGACAGGCCGGCTACGAGCAGTACTTC. The chain recombines TRBV19 with TRBJ2-7; TRBD1 aligns across 8 bases. V trimming: 1 base; J trimming: 3 bases; junction bases outside the gene matches: 5. CDR1 and CDR2 (germline): LNHDA, SQIVND (reference sequence). The CDR3 runs to 15 residues.

The J gene is TRBJ1-1, the V gene TRBV29-1, with 8 bases identical to TRBD1. V was clipped by 7 bases and J by 4 bases; unmatched bases: 14. The CDR3 totals 15 residues. The germline V gene has CDR1 SQVTM and CDR2 ANQGSEA. The CDR3 loop reads CSAQRGTGGLTEAFF. DNA of the CDR3: TGCAGCGCCCAAAGAGGCACAGGGGGACTCACTGAAGCTTTCTTT.

This clone was recorded once. The V call is TRBV27, the J call TRBJ2-2, with TRBD1 identical over 8 bases. This CDR3 is built from 16 residues. Germline-derived CDR1 and CDR2 are MNHEY and SMNVEV (reference sequence). Losses at the gene ends were 4 bases for V and 1 base for J; bases not matched to a gene: 5. The CDR3 is CASSSTGTGNTGELFF. The CDR3 DNA reads as TGTGCCAGCAGTTCCACCGGGACAGGGAACACCGGGGAGCTGTTTTTT.

V and J are TRBV11-3 and TRBJ2-2; 7 bases match TRBD2. CDR1 SGHNT and CDR2 YENEEA come from the germline V gene. V trimming: 2 bases; J trimming: 5 bases; junction bases outside the gene matches: 8. The CDR3 has 16 residues. The CDR3 nucleotides are TGTGCCAGCAGCTTATCACTGCAGGGAGGGACCGGGGAGCTGTTTTTT. This translates into CASSLSLQGGTGELFF.

The J gene is TRBJ2-7, the V gene TRBV5-4; 7 bases are shared with TRBD1. Germline CDR1 and CDR2: SGHNT and YYREEE (reference sequence). The CDR3 sequence is 14 residues long. V lost 4 bases to trimming and J lost 2 bases; unmatched junction nucleotides: 6. The CDR3 reads CASSPGQRTYEQYF. The CDR3 bases are TGTGCCAGCAGCCCGGGACAGAGGACCTACGAGCAGTACTTC.

The V gene is TRBV5-4, the J gene TRBJ1-1, with 8 bases lining up with TRBD1. CDR1 is SGHNT and CDR2 is YYREEE in the germline V gene (reference sequence). The CDR3 is 15 amino acids. Germline trimming cut 2 bases from V and 1 base from J; bases unmatched to any gene: 4. This CDR3 is CASSLTGTGNTEAFF. As DNA, the CDR3 is TGTGCCAGCAGCTTAACAGGGACAGGGAACACTGAAGCTTTCTTT. The full variable domain, completed using reference TRBV5-4 and TRBJ1-1, is ETGVTQSPTHLIKTRGQQVTLRCSSQSGHNTVSWYQQALGQGPQFIFQYYREEENGRGNFPPRFSGLQFPNYSSELNVNALELDDSALYLCASSLTGTGNTEAFFGQGTRLTVV.

The rearrangement uses TRBV5-5 and TRBJ1-3, with 7 bases matching TRBD1. Germline CDR1 and CDR2: SGHKS and YYEKEE (reference sequence). The CDR3 is 15 residues long. The V gene end was trimmed by 4 bases and the J gene end by 4 bases; junction bases not matched to a gene: 8. CDR3 DNA sequence: TGTGCCAGCAGCCCCGAGGGGGCCTGGGGAAACACCATATATTTT. Amino acid sequence: CASSPEGAWGNTIYF.

This clone was recorded once. This chain connects TRBV6-1 to TRBJ2-5; no clear D. The CDR3 spans 16 residues. CDR1 and CDR2 (germline): MNHNS, SASEGT. The V gene lost 3 bases and the J gene lost 1 base, with 15 bases spanning the gap. The CDR3 nucleotides read TGTGCCAGCAGTGAGCTGTTTCCCCCAATCCAAGAGACCCAGTACTTC. Translation gives CASSELFPPIQETQYF.

The chain employs TRBV19 and TRBJ2-7, with TRBD1 matching over 10 bases. V dropped 4 bases and J dropped 7; count of bases not matched to a gene: 13. CDR1 is LNHDA, CDR2 SQIVND, per germline (reference sequence). This CDR3 has 16 residues. The CDR3 loop reads CASSTRRQGAMGEQYF. The CDR3 DNA follows: TGTGCCAGTAGTACCCGTCGACAGGGGGCAATGGGTGAGCAGTACTTC.

The J gene is TRBJ2-3, the V gene TRBV5-1; 7 bases align to TRBD2. In germline, CDR1 is SGHRS, CDR2 YFSETQ. Trimming cost V 1 base and J 4 bases; bases outside gene matches: 12. The CDR3 totals 17 residues. CDR3 residues: CASSLHRAGVIADTQYF. The CDR3 DNA reads TGCGCCAGCAGCTTGCATAGGGCGGGAGTAATCGCAGATACGCAGTATTTT.